This T cell receptor (beta chain) was found in a study of T cell responses to AZD1222 COVID-19 vaccine. Findings and limits, study-wide: All repertoire sampling was performed exclusively after the peak T cell response.

Clones were sequenced by immunoSEQ multiplex PCR, and TCRdb holds only the in-frame ones, with some missing. The repertoire consists of roughly 120,000 clones, with 80% to 90% occurring once and the leading ten covering less than 10%. The CDR3 covers 17 residues. The germline CDR1 and CDR2 sequences are KGHDR and SFDVKD. The V segment lost 9 bases and the J segment 1 base; nucleotides outside the gene matches: 11. A remark on this clone: The target antigen is unknown.

The source was peripheral blood, collected on day 0 of AZD1222 vaccination. The clonotype comes from an adult in good health. The V and J genes are TRBV24-1 and TRBJ2-6, with 7 bases aligning to TRBD2. The chain's CDR3 is CATAEGGTMSGANVLTF. The CDR3 DNA sequence: TGTGCCACCGCTGAGGGAGGGACTATGTCTGGGGCCAACGTCCTGACTTTC.